The next 10 T cell receptor beta chains were all read from a single sample in a study of human T cells and chemical hapten exposure. As for time point: pre-sensitization, week 0. Treatment given: therapeutic diphenylcyclopropenone sensitization with weekly scalp DPC. TCRdb reprocessed the RACE reads with MiXCR, giving one entry per CDR3 protein. Of fewer than 60,000 distinct CDR3 sequences in the sample, over 9% were seen once. The specimen was whole blood, collected in connection with sensitization to the hapten diphenylcyclopropenone (DPC). These receptor sequences come from a woman between 35 and 50 years old with alopecia areata. Some clones in this sample may be carry-over from other donors' samples.

In its sample, this clonotype was seen many times. At one boundary the junction diverges from the germline segment, which might be a read error. The rearrangement joins TRBV3-1 to TRBJ2-2; D not certain. The CDR3 is made up of 16 amino acids. The V gene's germline CDR1 is LGHDT and CDR2 YNNKEL (reference sequence). CDR3 DNA: TGTGCCAGCAGCCAAGATCCCCAGACGAAAACCGGGGAGCTGTTTTTT. This encodes CASSQDPQTKTGELFF. Based on the CDR3 plus reference TRBV3-1 and TRBJ2-2, the full variable domain is DTAVSQTPKYLVTQMGNDKSIKCEQNLGHDTMYWYKQDSKKFLKIMFSYNNKELIINETVPNRFSPKSPDKAHLNLHINSLELGDSAVYFCASSQDPQTKTGELFFGEGSRLTVL.

This clonotype has just a few counts. This sequence joins TRBV20-1 and TRBJ2-5, with D perhaps matching TRBD1 (6 bases). Trimming stripped 3 bases from V and 4 bases from J, with 12 bases between. The CDR3 loop spans 13 amino acids. The V gene's germline CDR1 is DFQATT and CDR2 SNEGSKA (reference sequence). The CDR3 spells CSARAGAPETQYF. The CDR3 bases are TGCAGTGCTAGGGCAGGGGCTCCAGAGACCCAGTACTTC.

The chain is built from TRBV7-2 and TRBJ1-4; D gene unclear. CDR1 SGHTA and CDR2 FQGNSA come from the germline V gene. There are 13 residues in the CDR3. V was shortened by 2 bases and J by 6 bases, with 7 bases between the two germline ends. CDR3 amino acids: CASSLTAYEKLFF. CDR3 sequence (DNA): TGTGCCAGCAGCTTAACCGCATATGAAAAACTGTTTTTT.

This clonotype was seen ten or more times. J is TRBJ2-1 and V is TRBV20-1; TRBD2 matches at 8 bases. CDR1 and CDR2 (germline): DFQATT, SNEGSKA (reference sequence). The V segment lost 4 bases and the J segment 0 bases; nucleotides outside the gene matches: 8. The length of the CDR3 is 16 residues. CDR3 amino acids: CSAKVAGGLSYNEQFF. CDR3 in DNA: TGCAGTGCTAAAGTTGCGGGGGGCCTCTCCTACAATGAGCAGTTCTTC.

This clonotype was detected many times. The V gene is TRBV6-2 or TRBV6-3, the J gene TRBJ2-3; TRBD2 agrees at 8 bases. The CDR3 is 15 residues long. V lost 7 bases to trimming and J lost 2 bases; unmatched junction nucleotides: 8. The germline CDR1 and CDR2 sequences are MNHEY and SVGEGT. This CDR3 reads CASNLLAANTDTQYF. Here the CDR3 DNA reads TGTGCCAGCAATCTACTAGCGGCCAACACAGATACGCAGTATTTT.

The table lists this clonotype with a few counts. V and J are TRBV28 and TRBJ2-7; TRBD2 matches at 12 bases. Trimming cost V 4 bases and J 0 bases; bases outside gene matches: 1. Germline V lookup: CDR1 MDHEN, CDR2 SYDVKM. This CDR3 is 15 amino acids long. The CDR3 loop is CASSSGLAGSYEQYF. The CDR3 DNA follows: TGTGCCAGCAGTTCGGGACTAGCGGGCTCCTACGAGCAGTACTTC.

There are many counts of this clonotype. This sequence joins TRBV6-6 and TRBJ1-2, with 8 bases matching TRBD1. Germline CDR1 and CDR2: MNHNY and SVGAGI (reference sequence). Trimming at V came to 2 bases and at J to 6 bases, leaving 2 bases not matched to a gene. The CDR3 extends over 13 amino acids. In DNA, the CDR3 is TGTGCCAGCAGTTACCTGGACAGGGATGGCTACACCTTC. Translation: CASSYLDRDGYTF.

V is TRBV29-1 and J is TRBJ1-5; D possibly corresponds to TRBD1 (5 bases). CDR3 size: 11 residues. The V end lost 7 bases, the J end lost 5 bases, and 9 bases lay between the germline ends. Germline V gives CDR1 SQVTM, CDR2 ANQGSEA. The CDR3 here is CSAGTDQPQHF. CDR3 in DNA: TGCAGCGCCGGGACGGATCAGCCCCAGCATTTT.

A note on this clonotype: A much larger clone lies one base from this, so it may be a read error. The chain's CDR3 is CAGSHLPGQGKETQYF. In DNA form, the CDR3 reads TGTGCCGGCAGCCACCTCCCGGGACAGGGAAAAGAGACCCAGTACTTC. The chain joins TRBV7-9 to TRBJ2-5; 9 bases agree with TRBD1. Germline CDR1 is SEHNR and CDR2 is FQNEAQ (reference sequence). The CDR3 has 16 residues.

The chain joins TRBV6-2 or TRBV6-3 to TRBJ1-5; TRBD1 matches at 7 bases. V lost 4 bases and J lost 4; bases outside the gene matches: 10. Germline CDR1 is MNHEY and CDR2 is SVGEGT. The CDR3 has 16 residues. CDR3 sequence (DNA): TGTGCCAGCAGTTCCTCGACAGGGACGGGAAATCAGCCCCAGCATTTT. Translating it yields CASSSSTGTGNQPQHF.